Listed here are 22 T cell receptor beta chains from one sample, sequenced in a study of cytotoxic CD8 clonotypes in ibrutinib-treated CLL. Clones were read by immunoSEQ multiplex PCR, and TCRdb kept only the in-frame ones, dropping some. Of around 250,000 clones in the sample, 70% were seen once. Here the sequenced sample was PBMCs, taken after 24 months of ibrutinib treatment. All receptors derive from a human donor with chronic lymphocytic leukemia.

The V gene is TRBV12-5, the J gene TRBJ2-3; TRBD2 matches at 11 bases. V trimming: 5 bases; J trimming: 2 bases; junction bases outside the gene matches: 9. The CDR3 spans 17 residues. Germline CDR1 is LGHNT and CDR2 is FRNRAP. The CDR3 nucleotides are TGTGCTAGTGGTGCTGCGGGACTAGCGGTTTACACAGATACGCAGTATTTT. Amino acids: CASGAAGLAVYTDTQYF.

V is TRBV5-1 and J is TRBJ2-1; 13 nucleotides align to TRBD2. The germline gives CDR1 SGHRS, CDR2 YFSETQ. V lost 9 bases and J lost 7; bases outside the gene matches: 13. The CDR3 has 16 amino acids. CDR3 residues: CATKTLAGGPGNEQFF. CDR3 DNA: TGCGCCACCAAGACACTAGCGGGAGGGCCAGGAAATGAGCAGTTCTTC.

J is TRBJ2-7 and V is TRBV28; D could derive from TRBD1 or TRBD2 (5 bases each). This CDR3 is built from 13 residues. The ends were cut back, 7 bases at V and 4 bases at J, with 14 bases in the middle. Germline-derived CDR1 and CDR2 are MDHEN and SYDVKM. The CDR3 loop is CASKSGGPYEQYF. CDR3 in DNA: TGTGCCAGCAAAAGTGGGGGACCTTACGAGCAGTACTTC.

The V and J genes are TRBV9 and TRBJ1-4; D possibly corresponds to TRBD1 (5 bases). Germline CDR1 SGDLS, CDR2 YYNGEE. V shed 4 bases and J shed 8 bases, with 12 bases lying between them. This CDR3 is built from 13 residues. Here the CDR3 DNA reads TGTGCCAGCAGCAGGGCGAGGGACGAAAAACTGTTTTTT. This encodes CASSRARDEKLFF.

This chain's CDR3 is CASSEGQRNTIYF. DNA for the CDR3: TGTGCCAGCAGCGAGGGACAGAGAAACACCATATATTTT. This sequence joins TRBV7-8 and TRBJ1-3; the match to TRBD1 covers 7 bases. V lost 5 bases, J lost 5 bases, and 3 bases stayed unmatched. Germline CDR1 SGHVS, CDR2 FQNEAQ. The CDR3 covers 13 residues. The entire variable domain, with the rest obtained from reference TRBV7-8 and TRBJ1-3, is as follows: GAGVSQSPRYKVAKRGQDVALRCDPISGHVSLFWYQQALGQGPEFLTYFQNEAQLDKSGLPSDRFFAERPEGSVSTLKIQRTQQEDSAVYLCASSEGQRNTIYFGEGSWLTVV.

The chain recombines TRBV27 with TRBJ2-1; TRBD2 agrees at 7 bases. V lost 6 bases to trimming and J lost 1 base; unmatched junction nucleotides: 3. CDR1 is MNHEY, CDR2 SMNVEV, per germline (reference sequence). This CDR3 has 14 amino acids. CDR3 nucleotide sequence: TGTGCCAGCAGGGGACTACTATCCTACAATGAGCAGTTCTTC. Its protein is CASRGLLSYNEQFF.

The gene calls are TRBV29-1 and TRBJ1-2; D possibly corresponds to TRBD1 (5 bases). Germline assignment: CDR1 SQVTM and CDR2 ANQGSEA. This CDR3 contains 10 residues. V lost 3 bases to trimming and J lost 7 bases, with 6 bases between them. CDR3 nucleotides: TGCAGCGTTGACAGGGCTGGCTACACCTTC. Protein product: CSVDRAGYTF.

The gene calls are TRBV29-1 and TRBJ2-2; D unclear. This CDR3 comprises 15 residues. The germline V gene has CDR1 SQVTM and CDR2 ANQGSEA. V was cut by 4 bases and J by 0 bases, with 12 bases left in between. This chain's CDR3 is CSVARSAANTGELFF. CDR3 sequence (DNA): TGCAGCGTTGCCCGTTCGGCGGCGAACACCGGGGAGCTGTTTTTT.

V usage is TRBV19 and J usage is TRBJ2-7; 8 bases agree with TRBD2. V gave up 6 bases and J gave up 3 bases; unmatched junction bases: 4. Germline-derived CDR1 and CDR2 are LNHDA and SQIVND (reference sequence). The CDR3 consists of 13 residues. In DNA form, the CDR3 reads TGTGCCAGTAGCGGGAGGGCCAACTACGAGCAGTACTTC. This gives the protein CASSGRANYEQYF.

The CDR3, as DNA: TGCGCCAGCAGCTTGTCAGACCAGAACACTGAAGCTTTCTTT. It codes for CASSLSDQNTEAFF. This chain connects TRBV5-1 to TRBJ1-1; D gene uncertain. Germline CDR1 SGHRS, CDR2 YFSETQ. The length of the CDR3 is 14 residues. V was trimmed by 1 base and J by 1 base, leaving 8 bases between them.

This clone showed up just once. The chain links TRBV6-6 to TRBJ1-5; D call uncertain. The length of the CDR3 is 13 residues. Per germline, CDR1 MNHNY and CDR2 SVGAGI (reference sequence). Trimming took 5 bases from V and 9 from J, leaving 14 bases between them. The CDR3 DNA is TGTGCCAGCAGTGAGGGCAGCCGTTTGCCCCAGCATTTT. Protein product: CASSEGSRLPQHF.

This clone occurred a few times. V gene TRBV7-8 combines with J gene TRBJ2-1; D might be TRBD2 (5 bases). Germline values: CDR1 SGHVS, CDR2 FQNEAQ. The CDR3 contains 13 residues. V was cut by 7 bases and J by 4 bases, with 11 bases left in between. CDR3 nucleotides: TGTGCCAGCAAGACTACTAGGTACAATGAGCAGTTCTTC. As protein: CASKTTRYNEQFF.

The table lists this clone with a few counts. The V call is TRBV7-3, the J call TRBJ2-7, with D possibly TRBD1 on 5 matching bases. The CDR3 sequence is 13 residues long. The V end lost 4 bases, the J end lost 0 bases, and 7 bases lay between the germline ends. Germline V gives CDR1 SGHTA, CDR2 FQGTGA. The CDR3 bases are TGTGCCAGCAGCTCAGACAGCTCCTACGAGCAGTACTTC. This translates into CASSSDSSYEQYF.

The V gene is TRBV30, the J gene TRBJ1-6; D possibly corresponds to TRBD1 (6 bases). The germline CDR1 and CDR2 sequences are GTSNPN and SVGIG (reference sequence). The CDR3 extends over 14 amino acids. V shed 2 bases and J shed 9 bases, with 14 bases lying between them. The CDR3 here is CAWSRTVGSSPLHF. The DNA for the CDR3 is TGTGCCTGGAGTAGGACAGTCGGTAGTTCACCCCTCCACTTT. Supplemented by reference TRBV30 and TRBJ1-6, the full variable domain reads SQTIHQWPATLVQPVGSPLSLECTVEGTSNPNLYWYRQAAGRGLQLLFYSVGIGQISSEVPQNLSASRPQDRQFILSSKKLLLSDSGFYLCAWSRTVGSSPLHFGNGTRLTVT.

V and J are TRBV5-6 and TRBJ1-5; 9 nucleotides line up with TRBD1. Trimming took 1 base from V and 3 from J; bases not matched to a gene: 2. Germline CDR1 reads SGHDT; CDR2 reads YYEEEE. This CDR3 is built from 15 residues. In DNA form, the CDR3 reads TGTGCCAGCAGCTTGTGGGACAGGGTCAATCAGCCCCAGCATTTT. It specifies CASSLWDRVNQPQHF.

V gene TRBV27 combines with J gene TRBJ2-7; D possibly corresponds to TRBD1 (6 bases). Trimming shortened V by 7 bases and J by 3 bases, and 19 bases separated the two germline ends. The CDR3 is 15 residues long. Germline lookup yields CDR1 MNHEY and CDR2 SMNVEV (reference sequence). Here the CDR3 DNA reads TGTGCCAGCACCAACCTGGGGTCAGGGGACTACGAGCAGTACTTC. Translated: CASTNLGSGDYEQYF.

The chain employs TRBV30 and TRBJ1-3; D is unresolved. Germline V lookup: CDR1 GTSNPN, CDR2 SVGIG (reference sequence). Trimming shortened V by 2 bases and J by 8 bases, and 10 bases separated the two germline ends. The CDR3 consists of 12 residues. CDR3 sequence: CAWSSRKDTIYF. The CDR3 DNA sequence: TGTGCCTGGAGTAGTAGGAAAGACACCATATATTTT.

The CDR3 region is CASSPQSGSFTGELFF. The CDR3 region has the DNA TGTGCCAGCAGCCCACAAAGCGGGAGTTTCACCGGGGAGCTGTTTTTT. This rearrangement joins TRBV7-3 to TRBJ2-2, with 8 bases that match TRBD2. The CDR3 is 16 amino acids. CDR1 is SGHTA, CDR2 FQGTGA, per germline. V trimming: 5 bases; J trimming: 4 bases; junction bases outside the gene matches: 9.

This chain uses TRBV7-2 with TRBJ2-7, with 8 bases fitting TRBD2. The germline gives CDR1 SGHTA, CDR2 FQGNSA. The trim removed 4 bases at V and 0 bases at J, leaving 5 bases unmatched. The CDR3 has 15 amino acids. Written as DNA, the CDR3 is TGTGCCAGCAGCTCCGTAGCGGGATCCTCCTACGAGCAGTACTTC. Its translation: CASSSVAGSSYEQYF.

The V and J genes are TRBV11-3 and TRBJ2-1; TRBD1 matches at 7 bases. Germline V gene lookup returns CDR1 SGHNT and CDR2 YENEEA. There are 16 residues in the CDR3. J was trimmed by 1 base and V by 4 bases; bases with no gene match: 7. This CDR3 reads CASSSLGGISYNEQFF. CDR3 coding DNA: TGTGCCAGCAGCTCCCTAGGGGGCATTTCCTACAATGAGCAGTTCTTC.

The CDR3 loop reads CASSLQQGSLRSTEAFF. The CDR3 DNA sequence: TGTGCCAGCAGTTTACAACAGGGGTCGCTTCGGAGCACTGAAGCTTTCTTT. The gene calls are TRBV5-8 and TRBJ1-1, with 7 bases lining up with TRBD1. Looked up from germline, CDR1 is SGHTS and CDR2 is YDEGEE. Trimming cost V 5 bases and J 4 bases; bases outside gene matches: 17. The CDR3 is 17 residues long.

The rearrangement links TRBV5-1 to TRBJ1-1; D is undetermined. CDR1 is SGHRS and CDR2 is YFSETQ in the germline V gene. With 4 bases removed from V and 5 bases from J, the gap between germline ends came to 12 bases. The CDR3 sequence is 13 residues long. The CDR3 DNA reads TGCGCCAGCAGCCGCACCCGACGGACTGAAGCTTTCTTT. Protein product: CASSRTRRTEAFF. The whole variable domain, filled in from reference TRBV5-1 and TRBJ1-1, reads KAGVTQTPRYLIKTRGQQVTLSCSPISGHRSVSWYQQTPGQGLQFLFEYFSETQRNKGNFPGRFSGRQFSNSRSEMNVSTLELGDSALYLCASSRTRRTEAFFGQGTRLTVV.